This T cell receptor (beta chain) stems from a study of CD8 T cells in ankylosing spondylitis (TCRdb year 2017). Background on the whole study: To find TCR variants linked to disease, the study profiled T cell receptor beta repertoires in ankylosing spondylitis patients and healthy donors. In total, the full study cohort was made up of 110 or so healthy donors and approximately 24 ankylosing spondylitis patients. Peripheral blood was sampled, and synovial fluid was additionally collected from ankylosing spondylitis patients.

The paper's findings and limits, for the study overall: Significant enrichment of the disease-linked clones was reported in matched synovial fluid samples from ankylosing spondylitis patients. A CD8+ phenotype was shown by the disease-linked clones, which were found at relatively low frequencies in peripheral blood. Some of the motif variants had been reported before in the synovial fluid and blood of reactive arthritis patients, a finding that suggests common disease-initiation mechanisms. A TCR beta motif of 8 or 9 highly homologous amino acid variants appeared characteristic of blood from ankylosing spondylitis patients.

As encoded in the germline V gene, CDR1 is SGHTA while CDR2 is FQGNSA. The CDR3 contains 16 residues, cysteine and phenylalanine counted. CDR3 DNA is the only sequence kept; it has 48 bases, read in frame from the first base. The instrument was an Illumina HiSeq 2500. Quantitative 5'-RACE with molecular barcodes was the method used to prepare the TCR beta libraries. The study's processing was this. Disease-linked TCR variants were identified with a new computational method built on a probabilistic model of VDJ rearrangement. TCRdb passed the public sequencing reads through fastp at Q25 and MiXCR, retaining productive beta sequences. Rows with a matching CDR3 protein are joined into one entry that keeps the most common DNA and genes. TCRdb, not the authors, supplied the V and J calls. The sample table holds about 250,000 distinct CDR3 sequences, of which 10% were seen once. In total, the top ten clones hold approximately 2.5% of the sample.

Details on this clonotype: Its recognized antigen is unknown. One end of the junction is discordant with germline, which a read error may explain.

Sequencing input: blood, either unsorted or a sorted T cell fraction (not recorded which). The V and J segments used are TRBV7-2 and TRBJ2-1; TRBD2 agrees with 11 junctional bases. The receptor was derived from a male donor with ankylosing spondylitis or in good health (not recorded which). This receptor has the CDR3 CASSLLAGGTLNAQFF. The DNA sequence reads TGTGCCAGCAGCCTCCTAGCGGGAGGAACGCTCAATGCGCAGTTCTTC.